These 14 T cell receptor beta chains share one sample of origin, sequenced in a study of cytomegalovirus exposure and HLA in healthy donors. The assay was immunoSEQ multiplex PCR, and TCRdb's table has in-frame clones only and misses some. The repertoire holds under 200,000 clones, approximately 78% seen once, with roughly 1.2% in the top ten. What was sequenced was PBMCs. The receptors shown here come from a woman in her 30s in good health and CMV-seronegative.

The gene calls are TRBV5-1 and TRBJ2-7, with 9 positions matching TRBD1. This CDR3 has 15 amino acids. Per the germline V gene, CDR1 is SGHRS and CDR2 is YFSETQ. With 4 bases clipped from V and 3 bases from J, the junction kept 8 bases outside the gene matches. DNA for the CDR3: TGCGCCAGCAGCCACGACAGGGGGGGTTTCTACGAGCAGTACTTC. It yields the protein CASSHDRGGFYEQYF.

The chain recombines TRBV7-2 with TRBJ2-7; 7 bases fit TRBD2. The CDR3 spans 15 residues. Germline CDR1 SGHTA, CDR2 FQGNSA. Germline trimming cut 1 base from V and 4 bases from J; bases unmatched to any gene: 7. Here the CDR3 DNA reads TGTGCCAGCAGCTTAGGCGCGGGAGTAGAATACGAGCAGTACTTC. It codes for CASSLGAGVEYEQYF. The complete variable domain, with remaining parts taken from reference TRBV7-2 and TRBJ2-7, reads GAGVSQSPSNKVTEKGKDVELRCDPISGHTALYWYRQSLGQGLEFLIYFQGNSAPDKSGLPSDRFSAERTGGSVSTLTIQRTQQEDSAVYLCASSLGAGVEYEQYFGPGTRLTVT.

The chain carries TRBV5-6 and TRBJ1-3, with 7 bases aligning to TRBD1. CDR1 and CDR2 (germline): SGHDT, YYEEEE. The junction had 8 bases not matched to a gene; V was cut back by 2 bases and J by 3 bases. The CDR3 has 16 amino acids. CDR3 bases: TGTGCCAGCAGCTTACTTCTGGGGGACAGTGGAAACACCATATATTTT. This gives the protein CASSLLLGDSGNTIYF.

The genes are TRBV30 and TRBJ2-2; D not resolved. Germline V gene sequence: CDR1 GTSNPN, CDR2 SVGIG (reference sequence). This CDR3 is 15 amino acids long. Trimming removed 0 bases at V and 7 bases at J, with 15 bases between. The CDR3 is CAWSVSPQRGGELFF. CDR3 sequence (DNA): TGTGCCTGGAGTGTAAGCCCCCAACGAGGCGGGGAGCTGTTTTTT.

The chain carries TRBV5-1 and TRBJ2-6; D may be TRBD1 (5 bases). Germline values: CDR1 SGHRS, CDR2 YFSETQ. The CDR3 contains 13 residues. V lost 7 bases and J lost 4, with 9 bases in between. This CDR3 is CASGRTGANVLTF. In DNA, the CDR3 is TGCGCCAGCGGACGGACAGGGGCCAACGTCCTGACTTTC.

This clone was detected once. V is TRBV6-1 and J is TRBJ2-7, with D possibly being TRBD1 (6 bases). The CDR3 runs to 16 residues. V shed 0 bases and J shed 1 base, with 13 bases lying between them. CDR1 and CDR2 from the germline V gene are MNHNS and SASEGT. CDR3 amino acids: CASSEALGRGSYEQYF. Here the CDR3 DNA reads TGTGCCAGCAGTGAAGCGCTTGGCAGGGGATCCTACGAGCAGTACTTC.

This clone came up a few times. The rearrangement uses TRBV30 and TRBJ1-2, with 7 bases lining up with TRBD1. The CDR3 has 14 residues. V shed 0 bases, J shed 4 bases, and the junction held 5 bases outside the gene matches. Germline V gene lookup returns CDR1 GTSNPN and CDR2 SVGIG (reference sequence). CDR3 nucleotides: TGTGCCTGGAGTGTAGGGGACAGCTCCTATGGCTACACCTTC. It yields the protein CAWSVGDSSYGYTF. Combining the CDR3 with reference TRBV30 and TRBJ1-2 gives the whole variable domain SQTIHQWPATLVQPVGSPLSLECTVEGTSNPNLYWYRQAAGRGLQLLFYSVGIGQISSEVPQNLSASRPQDRQFILSSKKLLLSDSGFYLCAWSVGDSSYGYTFGSGTRLTVV.

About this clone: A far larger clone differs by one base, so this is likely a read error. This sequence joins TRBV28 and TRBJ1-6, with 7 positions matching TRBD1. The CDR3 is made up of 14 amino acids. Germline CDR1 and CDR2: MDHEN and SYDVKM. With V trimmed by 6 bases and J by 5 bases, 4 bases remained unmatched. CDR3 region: CASSRGTDNSPLHF. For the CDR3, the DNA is TGTGCCAGCAGCCGAGGGACAGATAATTCACCCCTCCACTTT.

The CDR3 DNA sequence: TGTGCCAGCAAGACAATAGCCAAAAACATTCAGTACTTC. Amino acids: CASKTIAKNIQYF. The chain uses TRBV6-5 and TRBJ2-4; D is undetermined. The V and J ends lost 7 bases and 0 bases respectively, with 7 bases between them. Per the germline V gene, CDR1 is MNHEY and CDR2 is SVGAGI. This CDR3 has 13 amino acids.

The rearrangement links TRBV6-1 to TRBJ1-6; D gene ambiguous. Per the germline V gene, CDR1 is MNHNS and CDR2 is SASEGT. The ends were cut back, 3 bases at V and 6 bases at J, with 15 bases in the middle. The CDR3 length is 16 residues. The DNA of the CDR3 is TGTGCCAGCAGTGAGACCCCCGACGGGTTTAATTCACCCCTCCACTTT. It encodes CASSETPDGFNSPLHF.

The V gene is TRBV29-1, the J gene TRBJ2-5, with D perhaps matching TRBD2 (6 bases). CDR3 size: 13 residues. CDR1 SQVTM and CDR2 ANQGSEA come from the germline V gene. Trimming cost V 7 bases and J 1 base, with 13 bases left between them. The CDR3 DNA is TGCAGCGCAGCCGGGCGGGGCCAAGAGACCCAGTACTTC. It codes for CSAAGRGQETQYF.

CDR3 sequence: CATSRGQGDGYTF. The CDR3 region has the DNA TGTGCCACCAGCAGGGGGCAGGGTGATGGCTACACCTTC. This sequence joins TRBV15 and TRBJ1-2; weak D call: TRBD1 (5 bases). The germline V gene has CDR1 LNHNV and CDR2 YYDKDF (reference sequence). CDR3 size: 13 residues. Deletions cut 3 bases from V and 6 bases from J, with 11 bases between.

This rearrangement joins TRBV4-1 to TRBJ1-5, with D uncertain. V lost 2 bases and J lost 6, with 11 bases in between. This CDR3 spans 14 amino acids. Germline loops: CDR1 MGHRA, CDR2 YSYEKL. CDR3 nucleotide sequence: TGCGCCAGCAGCCAAATAGGAGGAGCTCAGCCCCAGCATTTT. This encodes CASSQIGGAQPQHF.

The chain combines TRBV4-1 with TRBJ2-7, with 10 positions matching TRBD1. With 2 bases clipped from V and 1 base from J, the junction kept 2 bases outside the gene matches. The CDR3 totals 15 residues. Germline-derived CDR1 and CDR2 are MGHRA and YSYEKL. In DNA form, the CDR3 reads TGCGCCAGCAGCCAACCGGGACAGGGGTCCTACGAGCAGTACTTC. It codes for CASSQPGQGSYEQYF.